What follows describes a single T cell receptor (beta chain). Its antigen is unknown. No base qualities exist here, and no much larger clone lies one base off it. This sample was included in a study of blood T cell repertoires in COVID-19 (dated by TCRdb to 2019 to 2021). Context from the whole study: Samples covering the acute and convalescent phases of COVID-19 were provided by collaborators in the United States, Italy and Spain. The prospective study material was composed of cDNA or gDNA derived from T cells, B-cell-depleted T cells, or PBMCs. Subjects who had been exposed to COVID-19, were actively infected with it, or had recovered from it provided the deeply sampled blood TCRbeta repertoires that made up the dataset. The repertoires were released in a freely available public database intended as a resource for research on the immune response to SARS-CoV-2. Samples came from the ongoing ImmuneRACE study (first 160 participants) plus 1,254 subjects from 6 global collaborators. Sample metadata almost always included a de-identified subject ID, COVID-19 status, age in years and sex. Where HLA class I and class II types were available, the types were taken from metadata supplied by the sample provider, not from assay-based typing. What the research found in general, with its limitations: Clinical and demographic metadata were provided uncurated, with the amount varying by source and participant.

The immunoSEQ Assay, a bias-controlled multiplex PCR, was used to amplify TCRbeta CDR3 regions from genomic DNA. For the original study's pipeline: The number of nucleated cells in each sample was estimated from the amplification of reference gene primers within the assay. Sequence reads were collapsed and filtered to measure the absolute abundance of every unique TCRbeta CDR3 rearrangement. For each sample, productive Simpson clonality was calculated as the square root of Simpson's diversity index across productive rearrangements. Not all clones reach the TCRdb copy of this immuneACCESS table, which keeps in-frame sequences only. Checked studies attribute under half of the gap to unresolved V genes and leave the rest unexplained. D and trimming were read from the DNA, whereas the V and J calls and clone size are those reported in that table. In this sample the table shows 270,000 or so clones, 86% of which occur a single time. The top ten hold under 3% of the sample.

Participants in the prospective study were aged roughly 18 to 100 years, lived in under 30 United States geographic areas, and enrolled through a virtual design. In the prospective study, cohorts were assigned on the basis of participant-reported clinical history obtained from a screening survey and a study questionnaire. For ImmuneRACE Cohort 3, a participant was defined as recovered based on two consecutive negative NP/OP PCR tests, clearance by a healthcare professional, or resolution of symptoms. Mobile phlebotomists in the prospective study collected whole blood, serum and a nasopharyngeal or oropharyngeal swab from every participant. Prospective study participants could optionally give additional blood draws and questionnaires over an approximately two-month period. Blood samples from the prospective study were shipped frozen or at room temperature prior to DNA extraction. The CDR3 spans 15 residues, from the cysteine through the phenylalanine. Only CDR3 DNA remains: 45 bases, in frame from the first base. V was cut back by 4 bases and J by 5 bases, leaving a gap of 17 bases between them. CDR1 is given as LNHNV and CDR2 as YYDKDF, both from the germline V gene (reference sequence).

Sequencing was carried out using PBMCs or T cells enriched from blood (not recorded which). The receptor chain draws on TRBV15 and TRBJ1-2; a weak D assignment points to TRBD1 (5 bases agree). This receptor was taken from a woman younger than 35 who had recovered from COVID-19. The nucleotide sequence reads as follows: TGTGCCACCAGCAACCCACAGGTCTTTCCGTATGGCTACACCTTC. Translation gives CATSNPQVFPYGYTF. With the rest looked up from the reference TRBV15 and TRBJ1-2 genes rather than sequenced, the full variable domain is DAMVIQNPRYQVTQFGKPVTLSCSQTLNHNVMYWYQQKSSQAPKLLFHYYDKDFNNEADTPDNFQSRRPNTSFCFLDIRSPGLGDTAMYLCATSNPQVFPYGYTFGSGTRLTVV.